What follows describes a single T cell receptor (beta chain). TCRdb's copy holds only in-frame clones and misses some; the assay was immunoSEQ multiplex PCR. The data contain roughly 150,000 clones, about 74% of them seen just once; the ten biggest clones take up roughly 8%. This entry is derived from a study of blood T cell repertoires in COVID-19. CDR3 size: 13 residues. The ends were cut back, 2 bases at V and 5 bases at J, with 9 bases in the middle. Germline V lookup: CDR1 MNHEY, CDR2 SVGAGI. The sample was peripheral blood. The chain links TRBV6-5 to TRBJ2-5, with D tentatively TRBD1 (5 bases). This clonotype originated in a man aged 55 to 70 with acute or convalescent COVID-19. The CDR3 protein is CASSYDSSETQYF. Written as DNA, the CDR3 is TGTGCCAGCAGTTACGACAGCTCTGAGACCCAGTACTTC.